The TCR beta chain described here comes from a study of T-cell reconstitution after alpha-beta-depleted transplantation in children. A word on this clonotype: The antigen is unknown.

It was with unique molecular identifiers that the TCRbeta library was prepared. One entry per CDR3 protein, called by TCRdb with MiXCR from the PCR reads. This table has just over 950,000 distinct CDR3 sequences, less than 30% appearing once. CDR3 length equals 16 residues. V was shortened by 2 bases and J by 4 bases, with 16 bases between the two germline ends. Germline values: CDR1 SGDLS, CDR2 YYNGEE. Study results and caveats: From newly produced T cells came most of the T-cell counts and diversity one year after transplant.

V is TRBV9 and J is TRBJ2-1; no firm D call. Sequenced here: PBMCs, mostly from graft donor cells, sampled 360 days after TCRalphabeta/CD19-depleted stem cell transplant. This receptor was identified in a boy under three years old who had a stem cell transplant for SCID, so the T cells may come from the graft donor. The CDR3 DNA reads TGTGCCAGCAGCGTCGATCCAAGTACCTCATACAATGAGCAGTTCTTC. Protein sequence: CASSVDPSTSYNEQFF.